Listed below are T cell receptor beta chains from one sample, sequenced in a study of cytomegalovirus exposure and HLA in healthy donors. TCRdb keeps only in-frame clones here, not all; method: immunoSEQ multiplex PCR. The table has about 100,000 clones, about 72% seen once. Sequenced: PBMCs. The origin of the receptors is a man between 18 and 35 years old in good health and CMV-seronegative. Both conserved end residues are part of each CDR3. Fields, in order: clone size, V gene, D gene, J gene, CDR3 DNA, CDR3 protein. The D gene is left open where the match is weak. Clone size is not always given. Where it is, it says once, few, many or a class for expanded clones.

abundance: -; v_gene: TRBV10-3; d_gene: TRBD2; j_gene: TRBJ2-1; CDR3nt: TGTGCCACTGCGACTAGCGGGCCGTACAATGAGCAGTTCTTC; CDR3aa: CATATSGPYNEQFF
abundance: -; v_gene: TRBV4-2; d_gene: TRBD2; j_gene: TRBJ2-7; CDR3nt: TGTGCCAGCAGCCAAGATAGGGTGATAGCGGGGGGGCCAAGCTACGAGCAGTACTTC; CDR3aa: CASSQDRVIAGGPSYEQYF
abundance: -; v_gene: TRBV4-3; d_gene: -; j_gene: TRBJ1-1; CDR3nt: TGCGCCAGCAGCCAAGAGAGTTTCACTGAAGCTTTCTTT; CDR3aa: CASSQESFTEAFF
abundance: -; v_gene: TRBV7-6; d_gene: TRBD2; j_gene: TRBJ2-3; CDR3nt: TGTGCCAGCAGCACTAGCGGGGGATTCTACACAGATACGCAGTATTTT; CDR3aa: CASSTSGGFYTDTQYF
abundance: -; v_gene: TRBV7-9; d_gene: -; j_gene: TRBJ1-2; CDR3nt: TGTGCCAGCAGCACAATGGGGGCCTATGGCTACACCTTC; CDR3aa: CASSTMGAYGYTF
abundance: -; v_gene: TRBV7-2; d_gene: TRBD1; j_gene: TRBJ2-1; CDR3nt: TGTGCCAGCAGTCGAGGACAGGGACTGAGTCGTGAGCAGTTCTTC; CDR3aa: CASSRGQGLSREQFF
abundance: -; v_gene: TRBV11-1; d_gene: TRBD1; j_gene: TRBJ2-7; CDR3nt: TGTGCCAGCAGTCCGGGACAGTACTACGAGCAGTACTTC; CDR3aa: CASSPGQYYEQYF
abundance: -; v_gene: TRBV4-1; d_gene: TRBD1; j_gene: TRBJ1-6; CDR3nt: TGCGCCAGCAGCCAAGTGAGGACAGGGAATTCACCCCTCCACTTT; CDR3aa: CASSQVRTGNSPLHF
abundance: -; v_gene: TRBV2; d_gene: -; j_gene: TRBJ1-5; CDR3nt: TGTGCCAGCAGTGAAGGTAGGGGCCGTCAGCCCCAGCATTTT; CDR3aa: CASSEGRGRQPQHF
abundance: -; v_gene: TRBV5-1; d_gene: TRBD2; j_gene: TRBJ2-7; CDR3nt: TGCGCCAGCAGGCTAGCGGGGGGACCGTCCTACGAGCAGTACTTC; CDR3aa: CASRLAGGPSYEQYF
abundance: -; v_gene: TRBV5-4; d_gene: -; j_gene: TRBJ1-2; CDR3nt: TGTGCCAGCAGCTTGGTCGGGGATGGCGGCTATGGCTACACCTTC; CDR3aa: CASSLVGDGGYGYTF
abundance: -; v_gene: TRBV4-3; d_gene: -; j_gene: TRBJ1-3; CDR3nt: TGCGCCAGCAGCCAAGATCTGGGACACTCTGGAAACACCATATATTTT; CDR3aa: CASSQDLGHSGNTIYF
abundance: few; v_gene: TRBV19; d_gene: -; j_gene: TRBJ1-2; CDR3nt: TGTGCCAGTAGTATCGTGGCAGGTGGCTACACCTTC; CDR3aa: CASSIVAGGYTF
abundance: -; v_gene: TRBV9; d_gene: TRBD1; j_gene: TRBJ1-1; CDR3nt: TGTGCCAGCAGCGTAAGGGACAGGGATTCTGAAGCTTTCTTT; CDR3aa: CASSVRDRDSEAFF
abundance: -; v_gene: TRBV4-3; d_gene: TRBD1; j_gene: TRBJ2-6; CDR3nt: TGCGCCAGCAGCCCCCACTTACCGGGACAGGGGTGGTCCGGGGCCAACGTCCTGACTTTC; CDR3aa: CASSPHLPGQGWSGANVLTF
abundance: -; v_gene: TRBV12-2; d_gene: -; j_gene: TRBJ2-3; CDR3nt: TGTGCAAGTCGCTTAGTTCGTGCGAGGCCAGATACGCAGTATTTT; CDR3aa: CASRLVRARPDTQYF
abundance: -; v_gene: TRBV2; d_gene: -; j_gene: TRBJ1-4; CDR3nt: TGTGCCACCAAAGACAGGAACCTCAGAGGGGAAAAACTGTTTTTT; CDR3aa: CATKDRNLRGEKLFF
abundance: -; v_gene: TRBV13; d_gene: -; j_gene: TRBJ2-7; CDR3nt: TGTGCCAGCAGCTTACAAGCCGAGCAGTACTTC; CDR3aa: CASSLQAEQYF
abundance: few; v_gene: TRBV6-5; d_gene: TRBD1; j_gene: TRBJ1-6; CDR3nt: TGTGCCAGCAGCGACAGGGGCGGTAATTCACCCCTCCACTTT; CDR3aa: CASSDRGGNSPLHF
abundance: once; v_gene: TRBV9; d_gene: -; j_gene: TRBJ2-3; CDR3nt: TGTGCCAGCAGCGGCTACACAGATACGCAGTATTTT; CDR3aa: CASSGYTDTQYF
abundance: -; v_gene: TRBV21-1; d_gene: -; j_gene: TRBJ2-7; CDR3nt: TGTGCCCACACCGAGCAGTACTTC; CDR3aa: CAHTEQYF
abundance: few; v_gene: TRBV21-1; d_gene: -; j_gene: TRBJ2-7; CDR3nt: TGTGCCAGCAGCCCCCGACTAGCGGGGTCTTACGAGCAGTACTTC; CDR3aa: CASSPRLAGSYEQYF
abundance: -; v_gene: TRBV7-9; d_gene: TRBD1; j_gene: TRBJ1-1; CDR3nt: TGTGCCAGCAGCCTACAGGGGGGGCTCGTGCAGAACACTGAAGCTTTCTTT; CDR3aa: CASSLQGGLVQNTEAFF
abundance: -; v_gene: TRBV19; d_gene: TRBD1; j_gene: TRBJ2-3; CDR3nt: TGTGCCAGTAGGCAAACAGGGGGCCCAGATACGCAGTATTTT; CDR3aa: CASRQTGGPDTQYF
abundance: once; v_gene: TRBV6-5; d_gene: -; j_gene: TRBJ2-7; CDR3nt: TGTGCCAGCAGTTACTCGGCCTCCACCGAGCAGTACTTC; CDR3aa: CASSYSASTEQYF
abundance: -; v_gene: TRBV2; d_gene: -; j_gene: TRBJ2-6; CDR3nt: TGTGCCAGCAGGAGTTCTGGGGCCAACGTCCTGACTTTC; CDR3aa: CASRSSGANVLTF
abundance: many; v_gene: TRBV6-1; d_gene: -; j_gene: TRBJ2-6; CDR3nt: TGTGCCAGCAGTGACCAGGACTCTGGGGCCAACGTCCTGACTTTC; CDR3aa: CASSDQDSGANVLTF
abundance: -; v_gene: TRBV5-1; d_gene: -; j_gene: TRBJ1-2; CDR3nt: TGCGCCAGCAGCTTGGGACAGAATGTGGTGAGCTATGGCTACACCTTC; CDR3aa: CASSLGQNVVSYGYTF
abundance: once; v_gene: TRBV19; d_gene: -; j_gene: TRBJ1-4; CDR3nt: TGTGCCAGTAGTATTGCGGGAGGAGGCGAAAAACTGTTTTTT; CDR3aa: CASSIAGGGEKLFF
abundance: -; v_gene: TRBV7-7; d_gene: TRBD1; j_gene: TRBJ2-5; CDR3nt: TGTGCCAGCAGCCCCCGGACAGGGACAGGAGAGACCCAGTACTTC; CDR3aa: CASSPRTGTGETQYF
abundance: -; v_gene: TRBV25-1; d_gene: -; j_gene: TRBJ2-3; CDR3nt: TGTGCCAGCAGTCCCCCAGGGAGGGATACGCAGTATTTT; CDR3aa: CASSPPGRDTQYF
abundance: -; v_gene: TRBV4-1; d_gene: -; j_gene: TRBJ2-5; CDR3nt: TGCGCCAGCAGCCAAGATGAGGGCCTGCCCAGGACCCAGTACTTC; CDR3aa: CASSQDEGLPRTQYF
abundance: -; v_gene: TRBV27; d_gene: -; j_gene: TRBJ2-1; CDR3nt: TGTGCCAGCAGTTTGGGGGGTAGCTACAATGAGCAGTTCTTC; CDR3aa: CASSLGGSYNEQFF
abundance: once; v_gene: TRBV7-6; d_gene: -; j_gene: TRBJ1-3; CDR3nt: TGTGCCAGCAGCTTGAAGGGACTACTGAGCTCTGGAAACACCATATATTTT; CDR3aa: CASSLKGLLSSGNTIYF
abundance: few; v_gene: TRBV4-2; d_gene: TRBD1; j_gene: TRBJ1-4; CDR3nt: TGTGCCAGCAGCCAGGCCGGGACAGGTAATGAAAAACTGTTTTTT; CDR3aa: CASSQAGTGNEKLFF
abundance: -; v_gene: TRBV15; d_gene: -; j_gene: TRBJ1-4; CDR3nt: TGTGCCACCAGCAGAGATTCGCGGACAATCAATTACGAAAAACTGTTTTTT; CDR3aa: CATSRDSRTINYEKLFF
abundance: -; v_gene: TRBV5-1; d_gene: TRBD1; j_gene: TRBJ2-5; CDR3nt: TGCGCCAGCAGCCCAGGAACAGGGGAAGAGATCCAGTACTTC; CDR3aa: CASSPGTGEEIQYF
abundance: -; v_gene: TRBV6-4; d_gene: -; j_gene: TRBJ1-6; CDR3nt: TGTGCCAGCAGTGACTCAGGGGATAATTCACCCCTCCACTTT; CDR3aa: CASSDSGDNSPLHF
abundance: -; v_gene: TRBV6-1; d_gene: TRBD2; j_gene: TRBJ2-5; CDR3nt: TGTGCCAGCAGTGAGGGACTAGCGGGCCTAGAGACCCAGTACTTC; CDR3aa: CASSEGLAGLETQYF
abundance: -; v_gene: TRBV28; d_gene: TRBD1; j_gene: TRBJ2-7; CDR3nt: TGTGCCATCCTGGGACAGGGTCCCGACGAGCAGTACTTC; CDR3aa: CAILGQGPDEQYF
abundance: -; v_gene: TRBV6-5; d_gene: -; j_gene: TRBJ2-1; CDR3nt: TGTGCCAGCAGTTATCTCCCCGACAATGAGCAGTTCTTC; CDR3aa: CASSYLPDNEQFF
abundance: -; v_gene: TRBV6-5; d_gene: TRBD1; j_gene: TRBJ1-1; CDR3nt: TGTGCCAGCAGACTCCCGGGACAGGCAGAAGCTTTCTTT; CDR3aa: CASRLPGQAEAFF
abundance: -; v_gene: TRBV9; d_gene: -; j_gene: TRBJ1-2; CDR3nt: TGTGCCAGCAGCGTACGGGGGACCTATGGCTACACCTTC; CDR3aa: CASSVRGTYGYTF
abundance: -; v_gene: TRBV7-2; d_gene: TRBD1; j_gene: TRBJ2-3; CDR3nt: TGTGCCAGCAGCTTCGACAGGGGTTACAAAGATACGCAGTATTTT; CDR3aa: CASSFDRGYKDTQYF
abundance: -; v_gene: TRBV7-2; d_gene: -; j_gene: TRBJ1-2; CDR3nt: TGTGCCAGCAGCTTAGCGGAGAATTCTGGCGGCTACACCTTC; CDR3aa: CASSLAENSGGYTF
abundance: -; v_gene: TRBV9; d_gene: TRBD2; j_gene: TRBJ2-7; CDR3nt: TGTGCCAGCAGCGTAGGATTCGGGACTAGCGGGGAACCCTACGAGCAGTACTTC; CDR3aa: CASSVGFGTSGEPYEQYF
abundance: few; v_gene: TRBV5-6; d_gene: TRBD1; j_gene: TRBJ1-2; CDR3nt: TGTGCCAGCAGCTTTAGGGACAGGGGGGTAGTTGACTATGGCTACACCTTC; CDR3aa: CASSFRDRGVVDYGYTF
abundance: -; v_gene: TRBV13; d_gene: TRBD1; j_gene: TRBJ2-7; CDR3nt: TGTGCCAGCAGCTACTCCGGGACAGGGAGTACCGAGCAGTACTTC; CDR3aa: CASSYSGTGSTEQYF
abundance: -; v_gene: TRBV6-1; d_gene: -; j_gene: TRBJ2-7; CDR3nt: TGTGCCAGCAGTGGGGGGGTTTATCGGGAGCAGTACTTC; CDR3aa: CASSGGVYREQYF
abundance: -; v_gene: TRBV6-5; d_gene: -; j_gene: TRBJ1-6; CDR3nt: TGTGCCAGCAGTTATCAGGTCGACAATTCACCCCTCCACTTT; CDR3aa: CASSYQVDNSPLHF
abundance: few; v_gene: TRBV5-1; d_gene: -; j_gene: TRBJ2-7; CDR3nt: TGCGCCAGCAGCTTGGCCGAGGACAGAGGCTCCTACGAGCAGTACTTC; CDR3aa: CASSLAEDRGSYEQYF
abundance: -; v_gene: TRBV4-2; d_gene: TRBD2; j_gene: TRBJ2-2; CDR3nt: TGTGCCAGCAGCCAAGCCCCGAGCGGGGGCCTCCCCGGGGAGCTGTTTTTT; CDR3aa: CASSQAPSGGLPGELFF
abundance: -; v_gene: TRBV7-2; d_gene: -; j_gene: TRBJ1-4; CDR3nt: TGTGCCAGCAGCTCCCGGGAGTTTTTGGCGGAAAAACTGTTTTTT; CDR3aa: CASSSREFLAEKLFF
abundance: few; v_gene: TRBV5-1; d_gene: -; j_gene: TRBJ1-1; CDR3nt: TGCGCCAGCAGCTTGCATCGCCCCGGGAAGGCTGAAGCTTTCTTT; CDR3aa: CASSLHRPGKAEAFF
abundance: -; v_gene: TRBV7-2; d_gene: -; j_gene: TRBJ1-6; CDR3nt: TGTGCCACCTGGGACTTCTCGGATTGGCTCCACTTT; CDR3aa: CATWDFSDWLHF
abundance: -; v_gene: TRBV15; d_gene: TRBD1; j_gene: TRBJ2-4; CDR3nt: TGTGCCACCAGCGCACAAGACAGGGGGGGAAACATTCAGTACTTC; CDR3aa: CATSAQDRGGNIQYF
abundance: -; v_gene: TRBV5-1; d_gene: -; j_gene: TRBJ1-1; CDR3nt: TGCGCCAGCAGCTTTATGTGGAACACTGAAGCTTTCTTT; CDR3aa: CASSFMWNTEAFF
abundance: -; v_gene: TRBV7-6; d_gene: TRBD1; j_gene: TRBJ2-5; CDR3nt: TGTGCCAGCAGCTTGGTGACAGGGCAAGAGACCCAGTACTTC; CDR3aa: CASSLVTGQETQYF
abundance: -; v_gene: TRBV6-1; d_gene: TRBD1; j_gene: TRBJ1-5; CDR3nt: TGTGCCAGCAGTCGACAGGGGGTCAATCAGCCCCAGCATTTT; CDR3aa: CASSRQGVNQPQHF
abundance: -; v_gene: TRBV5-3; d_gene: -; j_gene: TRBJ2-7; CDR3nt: TGTGCCAGAAGCATTATCAGGGTATCGGGCGAGCAGTACTTC; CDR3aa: CARSIIRVSGEQYF